Listed below are T cell receptor beta chains from one sample, sequenced in a study of siplizumab effects on memory and regulatory T cells. Clones were read by immunoSEQ multiplex PCR, and TCRdb kept only the in-frame ones, dropping some. Counted here are approximately 94,000 clones, around 97% occurring once; the ten biggest clones make up under 0.04%. The sample taken for sequencing was naive CD4+ T cells sorted from blood. The source of these receptors is a human donor in good health. Each CDR3 is given with its conserved first and last residue. The D gene is left open where the match is weak.

D gene | V gene | CDR3 protein
TRBD1 | TRBV30 | CAWSQTGGSENTIYF
TRBD1 | TRBV7-2 | CASSPRDRGFRQPQHF
. | TRBV4-3 | CASSQVVLGPNSPLHF
TRBD1 | TRBV6-6 | CASSYSTGSGGYTF
. | TRBV21-1 | CASSRTGDNTEAFF
TRBD2 | TRBV13 | CASSERLLAGGSDTQYF
. | TRBV5-4 | CASSPTDNSPLHF
. | TRBV2 | CASSPDRTQETQYF
. | TRBV5-1 | CASSWGRGTTEAFF
. | TRBV5-4 | CASSLGQPNEKLFF
. | TRBV28 | CASTSSSYGYTF
. | TRBV5-6 | CASSLLKAYNEQFF
TRBD1 | TRBV10-1 | CASVRDREGEQFF